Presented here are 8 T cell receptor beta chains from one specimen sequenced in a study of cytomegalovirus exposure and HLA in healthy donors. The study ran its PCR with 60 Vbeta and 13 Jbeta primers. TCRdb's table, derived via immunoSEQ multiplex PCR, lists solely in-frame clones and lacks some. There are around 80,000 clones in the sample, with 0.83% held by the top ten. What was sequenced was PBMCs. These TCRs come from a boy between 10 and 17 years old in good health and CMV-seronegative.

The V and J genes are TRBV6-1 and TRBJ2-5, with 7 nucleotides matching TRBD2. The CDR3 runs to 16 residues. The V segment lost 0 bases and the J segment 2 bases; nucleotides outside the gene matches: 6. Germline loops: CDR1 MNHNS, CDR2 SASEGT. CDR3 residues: CASSEAWRGTQETQYF. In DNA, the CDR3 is TGTGCCAGCAGTGAAGCGTGGCGGGGGACTCAAGAGACCCAGTACTTC.

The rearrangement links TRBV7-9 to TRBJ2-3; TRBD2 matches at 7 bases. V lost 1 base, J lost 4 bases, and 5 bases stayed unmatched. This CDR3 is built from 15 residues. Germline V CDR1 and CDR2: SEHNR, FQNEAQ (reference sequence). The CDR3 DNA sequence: TGTGCCAGCAGCTTAGGCACTAGCGTCTCAGATACGCAGTATTTT. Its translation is CASSLGTSVSDTQYF.

In nucleotides, the CDR3 is TGTGCCAGCAGATTTGATTCAGGGGGACCCGGGGAGCTGTTTTTT. This sequence encodes CASRFDSGGPGELFF. The chain has TRBV6-5 and TRBJ2-2; 7 positions agree with TRBD1. The ends lost 6 bases at V and 6 bases at J; junction bases unmatched: 10. This CDR3 has 15 amino acids. Germline assignment: CDR1 MNHEY and CDR2 SVGAGI.

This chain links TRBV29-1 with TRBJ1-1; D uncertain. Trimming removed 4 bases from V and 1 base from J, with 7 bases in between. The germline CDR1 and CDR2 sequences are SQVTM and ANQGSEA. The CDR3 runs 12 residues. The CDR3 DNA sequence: TGCAGCGTTGCCACACCGAACACTGAAGCTTTCTTT. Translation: CSVATPNTEAFF. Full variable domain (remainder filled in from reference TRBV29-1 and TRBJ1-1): SAVISQKPSRDICQRGTSLTIQCQVDSQVTMMFWYRQQPGQSLTLIATANQGSEATYESGFVIDKFPISRPNLTFSTLTVSNMSPEDSSIYLCSVATPNTEAFFGQGTRLTVV.

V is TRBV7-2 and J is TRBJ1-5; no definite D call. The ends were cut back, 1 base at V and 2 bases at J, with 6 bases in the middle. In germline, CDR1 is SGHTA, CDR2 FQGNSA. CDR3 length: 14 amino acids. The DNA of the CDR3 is TGTGCCAGCAGCTTAGGGCGGGGCAATCAGCCCCAGCATTTT. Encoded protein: CASSLGRGNQPQHF.

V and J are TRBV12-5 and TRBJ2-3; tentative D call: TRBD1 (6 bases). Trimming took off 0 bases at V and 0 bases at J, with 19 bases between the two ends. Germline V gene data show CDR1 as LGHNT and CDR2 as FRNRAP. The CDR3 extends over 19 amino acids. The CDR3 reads CASGLVLMKDRTSTDTQYF. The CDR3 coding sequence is TGTGCTAGTGGTTTGGTACTCATGAAGGACAGAACTAGCACAGATACGCAGTATTTT.

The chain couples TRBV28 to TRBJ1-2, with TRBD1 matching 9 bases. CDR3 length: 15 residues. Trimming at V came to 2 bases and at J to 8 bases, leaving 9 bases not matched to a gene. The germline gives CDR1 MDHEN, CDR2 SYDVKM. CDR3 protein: CASSLGDRVRYGYTF. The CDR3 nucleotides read TGTGCCAGCAGTTTAGGGGACAGGGTGAGGTACGGCTACACCTTC.

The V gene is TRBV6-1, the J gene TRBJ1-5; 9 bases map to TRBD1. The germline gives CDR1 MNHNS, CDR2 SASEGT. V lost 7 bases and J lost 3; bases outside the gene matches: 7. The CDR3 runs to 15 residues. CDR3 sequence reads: CASTQTGGLNQPQHF. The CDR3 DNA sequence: TGTGCCAGCACCCAAACAGGGGGCCTCAATCAGCCCCAGCATTTT.